This T cell receptor (beta chain) was observed in a study of cytotoxic CD8 clonotypes in ibrutinib-treated CLL. This CDR3 spans 17 amino acids. CDR1 MGHDK and CDR2 SYGVNS come from the germline V gene. With 1 base clipped from V and 1 base from J, the junction kept 9 bases outside the gene matches. Depth targeted 1 in 200,000 to 1 in 1 million T cells, averaging roughly 9.3x coverage per clonotype. Profiled with immunoSEQ multiplex PCR; TCRdb holds only in-frame clones, not every one. This table holds roughly 220,000 clones, 70% to 75% found once. The sequencing here drew on PBMCs, taken after 12 months of ibrutinib treatment. The gene calls are TRBV25-1 and TRBJ1-1; 7 bases map to TRBD1. This clonotype was sampled from a human donor with chronic lymphocytic leukemia. This CDR3 reads CASSEFVRGRGNTEAFF. The CDR3 DNA is TGTGCCAGCAGTGAATTTGTTAGGGGGCGCGGGAACACTGAAGCTTTCTTT.